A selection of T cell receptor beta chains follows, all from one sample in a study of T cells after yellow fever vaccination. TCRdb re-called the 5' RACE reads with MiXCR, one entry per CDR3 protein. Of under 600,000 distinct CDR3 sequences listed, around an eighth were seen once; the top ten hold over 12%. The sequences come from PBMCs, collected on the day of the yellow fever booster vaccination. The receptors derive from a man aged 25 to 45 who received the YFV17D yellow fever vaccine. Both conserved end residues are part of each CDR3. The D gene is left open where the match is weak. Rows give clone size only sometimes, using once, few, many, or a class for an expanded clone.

CASSQDPGKSAHNEQFF | TGCGCCAGCAGCCAAGATCCGGGAAAGTCGGCCCACAATGAGCAGTTCTTC | - | - | TRBJ2-1 | TRBV4-3
CASSFVAETQYF | TGTGCCAGCAGTTTCGTAGCTGAGACCCAGTACTTC | - | - | TRBJ2-5 | TRBV6-2/TRBV6-3
CASISFGGRRGYTF | TGTGCCAGCATTTCTTTCGGGGGGCGCCGGGGCTACACCTTC | few | - | TRBJ1-2 | TRBV28
CASSFRAPAGNQPQHF | TGTGCCAGCAGCTTTCGTGCACCAGCCGGCAATCAGCCCCAGCATTTT | - | - | TRBJ1-5 | TRBV7-2
CASSQGPGVTSGELFF | TGTGCCAGCAGCCAAGGTCCGGGAGTCACCTCCGGGGAGCTGTTTTTT | few | - | TRBJ2-2 | TRBV4-2
CAWKQPTANTGELFF | TGTGCCTGGAAACAGCCTACCGCGAACACCGGGGAGCTGTTTTTT | - | - | TRBJ2-2 | TRBV30
CASSLEAGGAQYF | TGCGCCAGCAGCTTGGAAGCGGGAGGGGCCCAGTACTTC | - | TRBD2 | TRBJ2-5 | TRBV5-1
CASSYSMFVPQGSGDSYEQYF | TGTGCCAGCAGTTACTCGATGTTCGTACCCCAGGGGAGCGGAGACTCCTACGAGCAGTACTTC | few | - | TRBJ2-7 | TRBV6-2/TRBV6-3
CAISESTRASSQYF | TGTGCCATCAGTGAGTCAACTAGGGCGTCTTCGCAGTATTTT | - | - | TRBJ2-3 | TRBV10-3
CASSPRGLNGGYTF | TGTGCCAGCAGCCCGAGGGGGCTGAACGGTGGCTACACCTTC | - | TRBD1 | TRBJ1-2 | TRBV12-3/TRBV12-4
CASSQDPLGREQFF | TGCGCCAGCAGCCAAGATCCTTTGGGGCGTGAGCAGTTCTTC | - | - | TRBJ2-1 | TRBV4-3
CSVLDSVETQYF | TGCAGCGTGCTGGACAGCGTAGAGACCCAGTACTTC | - | - | TRBJ2-5 | TRBV29-1
CASSKAGGGGNNEQFF | TGTGCCAGCAGCAAAGCAGGCGGGGGGGGGAACAATGAGCAGTTCTTC | - | - | TRBJ2-1 | TRBV21-1
CASSAGLLDTQYF | TGTGCCAGCTCTGCGGGGCTTTTGGATACGCAGTATTTT | few | - | TRBJ2-3 | TRBV18
CASSPIRQGAYNEQFF | TGTGCCAGCTCCCCAATCAGACAGGGGGCATACAATGAGCAGTTCTTC | - | TRBD1 | TRBJ2-1 | TRBV18
CSARRSQGVTEAFF | TGCAGCGCCCGACGTAGCCAGGGAGTCACTGAAGCTTTCTTT | many | - | TRBJ1-1 | TRBV29-1
CASSPLLSGLYNEQFF | TGTGCCAGCAGCCCCCTCCTTAGCGGGCTTTACAATGAGCAGTTCTTC | - | TRBD2 | TRBJ2-1 | TRBV3-1
CSAGNSGRAYF | TGCAGTGCTGGAAATAGCGGGAGGGCGTACTTC | few | TRBD2 | TRBJ2-7 | TRBV20-1
CAGALGDTQYF | TGTGCCGGGGCACTTGGAGATACGCAGTATTTT | - | - | TRBJ2-3 | TRBV28
CSAPDRSNTGELFF | TGCAGTGCTCCGGACCGCTCCAACACCGGGGAGCTGTTTTTT | - | - | TRBJ2-2 | TRBV20-1